The 10 T cell receptor beta chains in this list originate from one sample, sequenced in a study of regulatory T cells in long-lasting Graves disease. Time point meaning: newly diagnosed GD, antithyroid drugs for less than 3 months. There was RNA extracted from PBMCs, and the TCR library was made from it. Relying on iRepertoire HTBI primers and Arm-PCR of CDR3 regions, the team built TCR beta libraries. Using its own MiXCR run on the multiplex PCR reads, TCRdb lists one record per CDR3 protein. The sample records hundreds of thousands of distinct CDR3 sequences, less than 20% being singletons. The specimen comprised peripheral blood mononuclear cells (PBMCs), sampled at new diagnosis, from a patient treated with antithyroid drugs. The receptors come from a female donor with Graves disease.

The gene calls are TRBV29-1 and TRBJ1-2; the D gene is possibly TRBD1 (6 bases). Trimming cost V 7 bases and J 3 bases, with 18 bases left between them. The germline CDR1 and CDR2 sequences are SQVTM and ANQGSEA. The CDR3 length is 14 residues. CDR3 protein: CSAGKEQGYYGYTF. CDR3 DNA sequence: TGCAGCGCTGGGAAGGAACAGGGCTACTATGGCTACACCTTC.

This clonotype was found many times. The V call is TRBV20-1, the J call TRBJ2-7, with TRBD2 matching over 10 bases. The V and J ends lost 6 bases and 0 bases, in that order; junction bases with no gene match: 8. This CDR3 contains 15 residues. Germline values: CDR1 DFQATT, CDR2 SNEGSKA (reference sequence). The chain's CDR3 is CSAIPGTSVSYEQYF. The DNA of the CDR3 is TGCAGTGCAATACCCGGGACTAGCGTCTCCTACGAGCAGTACTTC.

This clonotype has ten or more counts. The chain carries TRBV5-1 and TRBJ1-1, with 7 bases lining up with TRBD1. This CDR3 contains 15 residues. The junction had 8 bases not matched to a gene; V was cut back by 0 bases and J by 6 bases. Germline V CDR1 and CDR2: SGHRS, YFSETQ. For the CDR3, the DNA is TGCGCCAGCAGCTTGGCCAGGGGGTTGTCTTCTGAAGCTTTCTTT. Translating it yields CASSLARGLSSEAFF. Full variable domain (outside the CDR3, taken from reference TRBV5-1 and TRBJ1-1): KAGVTQTPRYLIKTRGQQVTLSCSPISGHRSVSWYQQTPGQGLQFLFEYFSETQRNKGNFPGRFSGRQFSNSRSEMNVSTLELGDSALYLCASSLARGLSSEAFFGQGTRLTVV.

In this sample, this clonotype turned up many times. The V and J genes are TRBV6-5 and TRBJ2-7; 9 bases line up with TRBD2. The CDR3 runs to 16 residues. Germline V gives CDR1 MNHEY, CDR2 SVGAGI. Losses at the gene ends were 0 bases for V and 3 bases for J; bases not matched to a gene: 6. The CDR3 bases are TGTGCCAGCAGTTACTCTGGAGCTAGCGGGAACTACGAGCAGTACTTC. Protein: CASSYSGASGNYEQYF.

This clonotype came up many times. This chain connects TRBV27 to TRBJ1-2; a possible D gene is TRBD1 (6 bases). The CDR3 consists of 14 residues. The V gene's germline CDR1 is MNHEY and CDR2 SMNVEV (reference sequence). Trimming removed 6 bases at V and 6 bases at J, with 17 bases between. DNA of the CDR3: TGTGCCAGCAGAGGGGGTGGGGGGCTGCATGGCTACACCTTC. This translates into CASRGGGGLHGYTF.

This clonotype was detected ten times or more. The V call is TRBV5-1, the J call TRBJ2-3, with 11 positions matching TRBD2. The length of the CDR3 is 17 residues. Trimming cost V 0 bases and J 5 bases; bases outside gene matches: 8. Germline V gives CDR1 SGHRS, CDR2 YFSETQ. The CDR3 DNA follows: TGCGCCAGCAGCTTGGCCCCTAGCGGGGGGTCGGAAGATACGCAGTATTTT. Its translation: CASSLAPSGGSEDTQYF.

This clonotype was picked up many times. This chain connects TRBV5-5 to TRBJ1-4; 8 bases line up with TRBD1. Germline V gene lookup returns CDR1 SGHKS and CDR2 YYEKEE (reference sequence). J gave up 8 bases and V 1 base, and 7 bases lay outside the gene matches. This CDR3 contains 15 residues. This CDR3 is CASSLMDRDWEKLFF. In DNA, the CDR3 is TGTGCCAGCAGCTTGATGGACAGGGACTGGGAAAAACTGTTTTTT.

This clonotype was recorded many times. This sequence joins TRBV20-1 and TRBJ2-7; possibly TRBD2 for D (5 bases). Trimming removed 3 bases at V and 4 bases at J, with 19 bases between. The CDR3 is 15 amino acids. Germline-derived CDR1 and CDR2 are DFQATT and SNEGSKA (reference sequence). The chain's CDR3 is CSARARWERPYEQYF. The CDR3 bases are TGCAGTGCTAGGGCCCGGTGGGAGCGACCGTACGAGCAGTACTTC.

This clonotype was recorded many times. The chain has TRBV2 and TRBJ1-1; D may be TRBD1 (6 bases). Germline loops: CDR1 SNHLY, CDR2 FYNNEI. The CDR3 length is 12 residues. V shed 6 bases and J shed 11 bases, with 16 bases lying between them. The CDR3 sequence: CASRDSWREAFF. The CDR3 bases are TGTGCCAGCAGGGACAGTTGGAGGGAGGCTTTCTTT.

Concerning this clonotype: Since a far larger clone is one base different, this is likely a read error. The chain couples TRBV12-3 or TRBV12-4 to TRBJ2-2; maybe TRBD2 (5 bases). V shed 8 bases and J shed 6 bases, with 13 bases lying between them. The CDR3 is made up of 13 amino acids. The CDR3 loop reads CASHPMEAGELFF. CDR3 nucleotides: TGTGCCAGCCATCCAATGGAGGCCGGGGAGCTGTTTTTT.